This T cell receptor beta chain was sequenced during a study of blood T cell repertoires in COVID-19 (dated by TCRdb to the early 2020s). For the wider study: Samples from collaborators originated in the United States, Italy and Spain and spanned both the acute and convalescent phases of COVID-19. The dataset comprised deeply sampled blood TCRbeta repertoires from subjects exposed to, actively infected with, or recovered from COVID-19. Nearly every sample came with metadata listing a de-identified subject ID, COVID-19 status, age in years and sex. Samples came from the ongoing ImmuneRACE study (first 160 participants) plus 1,254 subjects from 6 global collaborators. Where HLA class I and class II types were available, the types were taken from metadata supplied by the sample provider, not from assay-based typing. The repertoires were released in a freely available public database intended as a resource for research on the immune response to SARS-CoV-2. The material from the prospective study consisted of cDNA or gDNA derived from T cells, B-cell-depleted T cells, or PBMCs. The investigation overall reported the following: How much clinical and demographic metadata was included differed by source and by participant, and the metadata was provided uncurated.

As to this clone: Its antigen is not yet known. One base away there is no much larger clone; base qualities are not given.

The immunoSEQ Assay, a bias-controlled multiplex PCR, was used to amplify TCRbeta CDR3 regions from genomic DNA. In the authors' own workflow: Within the assay, amplification of reference gene primers was used to estimate how many nucleated cells each sample contained. To quantify the absolute abundance of each unique TCRbeta CDR3 rearrangement, sequence reads were collapsed and filtered. For each sample, productive Simpson clonality was calculated as the square root of Simpson's diversity index over productive rearrangements. In TCRdb, the immuneACCESS table is reduced to in-frame sequences with V and J assigned. These tables do not hold every clone; where another copy was compared, an unresolved V gene accounts for under half, and the others remain unexplained. That table furnishes V, J and clone size, whereas the DNA furnished D and trimming. A total of 160,000 or so clones appear in this sample, over 85% of them only once. The top ten clones comprise roughly 2% of the sample.

Measured from the cysteine to the phenylalanine, the CDR3 is 16 residues long. Just the 48-base CDR3 DNA is kept, in frame starting at base 1. V is pared back by 4 bases and J by 0 bases, with 15 bases lying between the germline termini. CDR1 and CDR2 were assigned from the germline V gene as SGHRS and YFSETQ. One collaborating source in Seattle enrolled patients during active infection and followed them longitudinally through the course of disease. Each collaborating institution followed its own protocols to collect whole blood in K2EDTA tubes. For TCRbeta analysis, collaborators shipped samples in one of three forms: frozen whole blood, isolated PBMCs, or DNA extracted from either of those sample types.

The sequenced sample was peripheral blood. The chain is made from TRBV5-1 and TRBJ2-3; tentative D gene TRBD2, with 5 bases matching. This clonotype originated in a woman aged 55-75 years with COVID-19, enrolled during active disease. This receptor carries the CDR3 CASSPVGVSSTDTQYF. The DNA sequence is TGCGCCAGCAGCCCGGTCGGGGTATCTAGCACAGATACGCAGTATTTT.